This T cell receptor (beta chain) was found in a study of CD8 T cells in Susac syndrome. Peripheral blood CD8+ and CD4+ T cells were profiled by TCR beta sequencing. Healthy donors formed controls matched for age and sex. Reverse transcription of roughly 0.5 to 1 ug RNA was performed with random hexamers. TCRdb used MiXCR to reprocess the immunoSEQ multiplex PCR reads, holding one entry per CDR3 protein. Among approximately 120,000 distinct CDR3 sequences listed, about 94% were seen once. V lost 4 bases to trimming and J lost 7 bases; unmatched junction nucleotides: 15. CDR3 length equals 17 residues.

The sequenced sample consisted of CD4+ T cells from PBMCs. The sequence was obtained from a human donor in good health. This chain links TRBV12-3 or TRBV12-4 with TRBJ2-2; 7 bases match TRBD2. DNA for the CDR3: TGTGCCAGCAGTTCCCCGAGCGGACTAGAAAAAGTCGGGGAGCTGTTTTTT. Amino acid sequence: CASSSPSGLEKVGELFF.